This T cell receptor (beta chain) came from a study of graft-versus-host responses after intestinal transplantation. About the research overall: Transplantation in recipients was multivisceral, liver-intestinal, or isolated intestinal.

Overall study findings and caveats: Individuals carrying graft-donor T cell macrochimerism showed high graft-versus-host to host-versus-graft clonal ratios in allografts. There were GvH clones found in recipient marrow, and some of them appeared first in ileum or blood. Early HvG declines after transplant were associated with peak circulating GvH clone levels.

Sequencing was performed with immunoSEQ multiplex PCR; in TCRdb, only in-frame clones are kept and a portion is missing. The sample consists of about 78,000 clones, around 89% of them appearing once. This clone occurred a few times. The antigen is unknown. With 4 bases removed from V and 3 bases from J, the gap between germline ends came to 13 bases. The length of the CDR3 is 14 residues. Per germline, CDR1 SGHNT and CDR2 YYREEE (reference sequence). V gene TRBV5-4 combines with J gene TRBJ1-2, with a weak D call TRBD1 (6 bases). The TCR originated in a human donor who was the organ donor for an intestinal transplant. Specimen: unstimulated CD8+ T cells sorted from spleen or lymph node cells, collected before transplant. CDR3 region: CASSGRGEDYGYTF. In DNA, the CDR3 is TGTGCCAGCAGCGGCAGGGGCGAGGACTATGGCTACACCTTC.